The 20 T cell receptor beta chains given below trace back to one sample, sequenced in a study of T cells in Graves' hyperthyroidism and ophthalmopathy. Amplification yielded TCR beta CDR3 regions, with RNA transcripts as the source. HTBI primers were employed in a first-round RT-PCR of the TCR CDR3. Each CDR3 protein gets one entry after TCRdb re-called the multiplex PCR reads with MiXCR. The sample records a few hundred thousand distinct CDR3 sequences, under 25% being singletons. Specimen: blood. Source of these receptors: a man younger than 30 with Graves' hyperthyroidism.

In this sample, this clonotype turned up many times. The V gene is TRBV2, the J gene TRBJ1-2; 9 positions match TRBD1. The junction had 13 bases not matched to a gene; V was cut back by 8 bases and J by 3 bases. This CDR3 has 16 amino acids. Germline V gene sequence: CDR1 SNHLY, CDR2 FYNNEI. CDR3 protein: CASFPRRDRAYYGYTF. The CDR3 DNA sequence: TGTGCCAGCTTCCCCCGAAGGGACAGGGCCTACTATGGCTACACCTTC. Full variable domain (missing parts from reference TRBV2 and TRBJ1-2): EPEVTQTPSHQVTQMGQEVILRCVPISNHLYFYWYRQILGQKVEFLVSFYNNEISEKSEIFDDQFSVERPDGSNFTLKIRSTKLEDSAMYFCASFPRRDRAYYGYTFGSGTRLTVV.

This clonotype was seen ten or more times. In DNA form, the CDR3 reads TGTGCCAGCAGTGAAGCGAGGGCAGGCCAAAAGTCACCCCTCCACTTT. This sequence encodes CASSEARAGQKSPLHF. The genes are TRBV2 and TRBJ1-6; no definite D call. In germline, CDR1 is SNHLY, CDR2 FYNNEI. The V end was cut by 0 bases, the J end by 10 bases, with 16 bases between. This CDR3 spans 16 amino acids.

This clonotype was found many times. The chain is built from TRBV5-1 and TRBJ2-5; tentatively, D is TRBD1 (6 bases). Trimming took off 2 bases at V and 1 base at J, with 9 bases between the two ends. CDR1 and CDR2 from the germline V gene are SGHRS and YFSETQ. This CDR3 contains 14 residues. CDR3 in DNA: TGCGCCAGCAGCTTAACAGGGATCCAAGAGACCCAGTACTTC. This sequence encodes CASSLTGIQETQYF.

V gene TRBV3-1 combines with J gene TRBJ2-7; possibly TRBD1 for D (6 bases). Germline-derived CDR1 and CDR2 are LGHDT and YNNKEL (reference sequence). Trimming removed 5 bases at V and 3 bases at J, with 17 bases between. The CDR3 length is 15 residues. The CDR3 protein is CASSIAGAAYYEQYF. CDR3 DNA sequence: TGTGCCAGCAGCATCGCAGGGGCGGCTTACTACGAGCAGTACTTC.

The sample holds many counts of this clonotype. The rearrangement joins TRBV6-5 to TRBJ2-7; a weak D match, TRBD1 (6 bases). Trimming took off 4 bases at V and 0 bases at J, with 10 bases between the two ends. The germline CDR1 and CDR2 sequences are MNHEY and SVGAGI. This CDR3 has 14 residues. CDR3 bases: TGTGCCAGCAGTTTTGACAGGCCCTCCTACGAGCAGTACTTC. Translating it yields CASSFDRPSYEQYF.

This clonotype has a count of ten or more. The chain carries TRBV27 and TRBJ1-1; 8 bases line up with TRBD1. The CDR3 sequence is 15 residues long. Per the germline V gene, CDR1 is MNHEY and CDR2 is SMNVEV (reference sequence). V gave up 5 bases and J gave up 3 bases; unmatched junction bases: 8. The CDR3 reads CASSLQGARDTEAFF. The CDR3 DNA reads TGTGCCAGCAGTCTCCAGGGGGCGCGGGACACTGAAGCTTTCTTT.

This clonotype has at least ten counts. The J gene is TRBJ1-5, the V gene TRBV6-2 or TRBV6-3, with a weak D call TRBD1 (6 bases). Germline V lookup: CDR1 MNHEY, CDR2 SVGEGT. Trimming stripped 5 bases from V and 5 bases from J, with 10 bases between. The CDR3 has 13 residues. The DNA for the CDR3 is TGTGCCAGCAGTGCGGACAGAGATCAGCCCCAGCATTTT. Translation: CASSADRDQPQHF.

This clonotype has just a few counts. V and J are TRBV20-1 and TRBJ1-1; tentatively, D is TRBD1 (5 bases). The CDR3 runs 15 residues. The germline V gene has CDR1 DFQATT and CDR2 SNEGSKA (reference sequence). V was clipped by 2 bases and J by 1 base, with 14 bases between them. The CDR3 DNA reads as TGCAGTGCTAGACCACAGGAAGGCCCGAACACTGAAGCTTTCTTT. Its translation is CSARPQEGPNTEAFF.

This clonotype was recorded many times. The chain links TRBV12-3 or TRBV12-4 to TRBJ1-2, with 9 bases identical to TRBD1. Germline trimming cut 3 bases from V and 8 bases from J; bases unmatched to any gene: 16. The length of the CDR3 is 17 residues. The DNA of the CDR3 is TGTGCCAGCAGTTTGAGTGGAGGGACAGGGTTAGCGCTCGGCTACACCTTC. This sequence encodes CASSLSGGTGLALGYTF.

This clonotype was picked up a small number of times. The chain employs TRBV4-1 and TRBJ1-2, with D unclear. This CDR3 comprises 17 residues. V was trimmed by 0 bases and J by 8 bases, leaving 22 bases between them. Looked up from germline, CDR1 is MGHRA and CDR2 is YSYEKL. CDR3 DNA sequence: TGCGCCAGCAGCCAAGATGAAAGGCCACCTCCCCCTGGAGGCTACACCTTC. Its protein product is CASSQDERPPPPGGYTF.

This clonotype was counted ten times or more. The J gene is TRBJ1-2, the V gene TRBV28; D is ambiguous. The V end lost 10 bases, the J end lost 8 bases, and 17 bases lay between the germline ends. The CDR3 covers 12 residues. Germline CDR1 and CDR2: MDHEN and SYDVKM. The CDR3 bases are TGTGCCACCCGCCGGGGATCGAGCGGCTACACCTTC. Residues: CATRRGSSGYTF.

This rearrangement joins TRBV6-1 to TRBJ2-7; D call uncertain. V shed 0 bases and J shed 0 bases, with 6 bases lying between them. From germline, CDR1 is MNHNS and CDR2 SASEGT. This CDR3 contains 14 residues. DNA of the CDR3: TGTGCCAGCAGTGAAGCCCACAACTCCTACGAGCAGTACTTC. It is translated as CASSEAHNSYEQYF.

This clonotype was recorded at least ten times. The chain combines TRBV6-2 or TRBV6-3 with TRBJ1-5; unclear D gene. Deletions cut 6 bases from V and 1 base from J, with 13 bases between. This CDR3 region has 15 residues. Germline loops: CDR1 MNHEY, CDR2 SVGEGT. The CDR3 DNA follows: TGTGCCAGCAGGCCTGCTTTTACAAGCAATCAGCCCCAGCATTTT. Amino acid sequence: CASRPAFTSNQPQHF.

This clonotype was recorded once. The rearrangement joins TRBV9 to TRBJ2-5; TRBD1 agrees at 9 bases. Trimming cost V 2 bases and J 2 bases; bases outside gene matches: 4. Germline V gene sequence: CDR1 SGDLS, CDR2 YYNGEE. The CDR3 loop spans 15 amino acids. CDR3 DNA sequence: TGTGCCAGCAGCGTGGGACAGGGAGGGCAAGAGACCCAGTACTTC. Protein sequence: CASSVGQGGQETQYF.

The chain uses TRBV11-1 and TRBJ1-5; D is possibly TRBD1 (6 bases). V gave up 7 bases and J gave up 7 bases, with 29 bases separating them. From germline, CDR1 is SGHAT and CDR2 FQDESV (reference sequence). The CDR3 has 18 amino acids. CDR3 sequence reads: CASNDTSAGARNRQPQHF. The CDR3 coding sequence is TGTGCCAGCAACGACACCTCCGCGGGGGCAAGGAACCGACAGCCCCAGCATTTT. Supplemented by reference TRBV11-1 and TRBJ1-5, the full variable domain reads EAEVAQSPRYKITEKSQAVAFWCDPISGHATLYWYRQILGQGPELLVQFQDESVVDDSQLPKDRFSAERLKGVDSTLKIQPAELGDSAMYLCASNDTSAGARNRQPQHFGDGTRLSIL.

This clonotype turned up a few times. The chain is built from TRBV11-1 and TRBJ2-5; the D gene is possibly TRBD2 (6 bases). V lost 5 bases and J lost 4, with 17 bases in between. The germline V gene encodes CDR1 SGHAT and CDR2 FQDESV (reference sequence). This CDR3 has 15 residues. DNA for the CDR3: TGTGCCAGCAGCCGAGATGGGACTCGAGGAGAGACCCAGTACTTC. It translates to CASSRDGTRGETQYF.

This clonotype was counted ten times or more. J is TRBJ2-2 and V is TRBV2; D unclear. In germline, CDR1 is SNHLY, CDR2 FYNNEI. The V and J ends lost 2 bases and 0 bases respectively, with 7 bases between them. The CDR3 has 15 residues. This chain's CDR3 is CASSELLSNTGELFF. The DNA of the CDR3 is TGTGCCAGCAGTGAATTGCTGTCGAACACCGGGGAGCTGTTTTTT. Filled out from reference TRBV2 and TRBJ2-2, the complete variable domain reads EPEVTQTPSHQVTQMGQEVILRCVPISNHLYFYWYRQILGQKVEFLVSFYNNEISEKSEIFDDQFSVERPDGSNFTLKIRSTKLEDSAMYFCASSELLSNTGELFFGEGSRLTVL.

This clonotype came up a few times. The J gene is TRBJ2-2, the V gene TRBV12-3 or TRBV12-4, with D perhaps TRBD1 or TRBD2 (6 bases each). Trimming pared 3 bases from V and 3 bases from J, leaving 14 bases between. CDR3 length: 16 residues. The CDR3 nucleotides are TGTGCCAGCAGTTTTGGGGGGCTCTCTGACACCGGGGAGCTGTTTTTT. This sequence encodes CASSFGGLSDTGELFF.

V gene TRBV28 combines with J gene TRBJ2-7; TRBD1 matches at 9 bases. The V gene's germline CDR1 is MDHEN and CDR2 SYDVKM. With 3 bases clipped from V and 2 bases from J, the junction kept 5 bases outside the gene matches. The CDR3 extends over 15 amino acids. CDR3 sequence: CASSFEGTGTYEQYF. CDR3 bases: TGTGCCAGCAGTTTTGAGGGGACAGGGACCTACGAGCAGTACTTC.

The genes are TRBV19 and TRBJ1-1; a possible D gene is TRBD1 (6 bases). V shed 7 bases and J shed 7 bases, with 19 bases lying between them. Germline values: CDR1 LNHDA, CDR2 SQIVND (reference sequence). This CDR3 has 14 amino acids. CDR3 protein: CASKIGQSFDEAFF. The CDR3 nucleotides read TGTGCCAGTAAAATCGGACAGAGCTTTGATGAAGCTTTCTTT.